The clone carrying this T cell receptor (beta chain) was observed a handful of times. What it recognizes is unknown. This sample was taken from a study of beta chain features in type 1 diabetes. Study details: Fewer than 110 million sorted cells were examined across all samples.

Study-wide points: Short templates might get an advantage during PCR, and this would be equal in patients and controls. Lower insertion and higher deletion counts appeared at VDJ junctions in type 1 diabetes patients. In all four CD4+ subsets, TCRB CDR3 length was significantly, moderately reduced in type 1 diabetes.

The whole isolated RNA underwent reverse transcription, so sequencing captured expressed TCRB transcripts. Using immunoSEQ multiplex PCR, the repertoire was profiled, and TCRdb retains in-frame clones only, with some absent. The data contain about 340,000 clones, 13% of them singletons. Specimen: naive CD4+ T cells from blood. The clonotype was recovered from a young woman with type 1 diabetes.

The chain's CDR3 is CASSASAGNNEQFF. DNA for the CDR3: TGTGCCAGCAGTGCATCAGCGGGAAACAATGAGCAGTTCTTC. This sequence joins TRBV2 and TRBJ2-1; 7 bases agree with TRBD2. Trimming at V came to 4 bases and at J to 5 bases, leaving 5 bases not matched to a gene. The CDR3 covers 14 residues. Germline V gives CDR1 SNHLY, CDR2 FYNNEI.